One sample yielded the 3 T cell receptor beta chains listed below, sequenced in a study of T-cell memory formation after mild COVID-19. MiXCR was run by TCRdb on the 5' RACE reads, yielding one entry per CDR3 protein. The repertoire holds hundreds of thousands of distinct CDR3 sequences, about a fifth seen once, with 8.4% in the top ten. Sequenced sample: PBMCs or a T cell subset sorted from them (not recorded which). Receptor source: an adult woman who had mild COVID-19 (a few samples of this study predate the infection). Cell type and time point are not known.

The chain carries TRBV5-5 and TRBJ2-1, with 10 positions matching TRBD2. V gave up 0 bases and J gave up 6 bases; unmatched junction bases: 3. This CDR3 is built from 15 residues. Germline values: CDR1 SGHKS, CDR2 YYEKEE (reference sequence). CDR3 amino acids: CASSLGSSGGNEQFF. The DNA for the CDR3 is TGTGCCAGCAGCTTGGGATCTAGCGGGGGCAATGAGCAGTTCTTC.

The chain combines TRBV19 with TRBJ2-1; tentatively, D is TRBD1 (6 bases). The V end was cut by 4 bases, the J end by 2 bases, with 15 bases between. The CDR3 consists of 16 residues. Germline lookup yields CDR1 LNHDA and CDR2 SQIVND (reference sequence). CDR3 amino acids: CASSTLTGPPYNEQFF. CDR3 nucleotide sequence: TGTGCCAGTAGTACCTTGACAGGTCCCCCCTACAATGAGCAGTTCTTC. The whole variable domain, filled in from reference TRBV19 and TRBJ2-1, reads DGGITQSPKYLFRKEGQNVTLSCEQNLNHDAMYWYRQDPGQGLRLIYYSQIVNDFQKGDIAEGYSVSREKKESFPLTVTSAQKNPTAFYLCASSTLTGPPYNEQFFGPGTRLTVL.

This chain connects TRBV6-1 to TRBJ2-5; TRBD1 matches at 9 bases. V dropped 6 bases and J dropped 7; count of bases not matched to a gene: 6. CDR1 MNHNS and CDR2 SASEGT come from the germline V gene. The CDR3 is 13 amino acids. CDR3: CASSPDRGATQYF. The CDR3 coding sequence is TGTGCCAGCAGCCCGGACAGGGGAGCGACCCAGTACTTC.